The 23 T cell receptor beta chains below were found in one sample sequenced in a study of blood T cells in healthy people across ages. It was with a sample-barcoded 5' primer and a J-beta primer mix that a second PCR of roughly 7 to 12 cycles was run. MiXCR was run by TCRdb on the 5' RACE reads, yielding one entry per CDR3 protein. The sample has about 640,000 distinct CDR3 sequences, about 53% seen once. Specimen: blood. All receptors derive from a man in his fifties or sixties in good health.

This clonotype was recorded at least ten times. The chain joins TRBV29-1 to TRBJ2-6; D remains ambiguous. The germline CDR1 and CDR2 sequences are SQVTM and ANQGSEA. V was pared by 4 bases and J by 0 bases, with 4 bases between. This CDR3 has 13 residues. The CDR3 reads CSVGISGANVLTF. The CDR3 nucleotides read TGCAGCGTTGGCATCTCTGGGGCCAACGTCCTGACTTTC.

J is TRBJ2-7 and V is TRBV21-1; the table names TRBD1, a call not compared with the DNA. TRBV21-1 is a pseudogene. CDR3 length: 17 amino acids. The CDR3 loop is CASSKGPDSRPPYEQYF. In DNA, the CDR3 is TGTGCCAGCAGCAAAGGCCCGGACAGCAGGCCACCCTACGAGCAGTACTTC.

This clonotype appeared a few times. The chain combines TRBV6-2 or TRBV6-3 with TRBJ2-7, with TRBD2 matching over 11 bases. The junction had 9 bases not matched to a gene; V was cut back by 5 bases and J by 3 bases. The CDR3 extends over 16 amino acids. Per the germline V gene, CDR1 is MNHEY and CDR2 is SVGEGT. CDR3 sequence (DNA): TGTGCCAGCAGTAAAACCCTGGGACTAGCGGTCTACGAGCAGTACTTC. It encodes CASSKTLGLAVYEQYF.

This chain joins TRBV10-3 and TRBJ2-7; D unclear. With 6 bases removed from V and 0 bases from J, the gap between germline ends came to 9 bases. Germline V CDR1 and CDR2: ENHRY, SYGVKD. The CDR3 is 13 amino acids. CDR3 nucleotide sequence: TGTGCCATCAGGCCCGCTACCTCCTACGAGCAGTACTTC. Its translation: CAIRPATSYEQYF.

The sample holds one count of this clonotype. The rearrangement uses TRBV5-1 and TRBJ2-1; possibly TRBD2 for D (5 bases). V was pared by 4 bases and J by 8 bases, with 13 bases between. There are 13 residues in the CDR3. Germline CDR1 is SGHRS and CDR2 is YFSETQ. The CDR3 DNA reads as TGCGCCAGCAGCCTGCTCGGGAACCATGAGCAGTTCTTC. This translates into CASSLLGNHEQFF.

This clonotype has just a few counts. The chain carries TRBV18 and TRBJ1-2; D gene unclear. The CDR3 runs to 14 residues. CDR1 is KGHSH, CDR2 LQKENI, per germline. V was shortened by 3 bases and J by 0 bases, with 8 bases between the two germline ends. This chain's CDR3 is CASSPREANYGYTF. For the CDR3, the DNA is TGTGCCAGCTCACCGCGGGAAGCTAACTATGGCTACACCTTC.

The sample holds a few counts of this clonotype. V is TRBV29-1 and J is TRBJ2-7; tentatively, D is TRBD1 (5 bases). The germline V gene encodes CDR1 SQVTM and CDR2 ANQGSEA. V lost 4 bases and J lost 7, with 17 bases in between. The CDR3 sequence is 13 residues long. Here the CDR3 reads CSVAQAGQREQYF. The DNA for the CDR3 is TGCAGCGTTGCGCAGGCAGGGCAGAGGGAGCAGTACTTC.

The J gene is TRBJ2-7, the V gene TRBV10-1; D is unclear. The J call may be mistaken, given a closer DNA end match to TRBJ2-5. Germline loops: CDR1 WNHNN, CDR2 SYGVQD (reference sequence). The CDR3 is 13 amino acids. The CDR3 protein is CASSESMAGTQYF. The CDR3, as DNA: TGCGCCAGCAGTGAGTCGATGGCCGGGACCCAGTACTTC.

The rearrangement links TRBV6-6 to TRBJ2-4; D perhaps matches TRBD1 (7 bases). The end of the DNA is better explained by TRBJ2-7, so the J call may be wrong. The CDR3 has 15 amino acids. Germline assignment: CDR1 MNHNY and CDR2 SVGAGI (reference sequence). The CDR3 DNA sequence: TGTGCCAGCCAGGTGACAGGGAGGAGGGCCGACGAGCAGTACTTC. Translated: CASQVTGRRADEQYF.

The chain carries TRBV29-1 and TRBJ2-5, with D uncertain. The CDR3 has 13 amino acids. V lost 4 bases to trimming and J lost 5 bases, with 14 bases between them. Germline loops: CDR1 SQVTM, CDR2 ANQGSEA. The DNA of the CDR3 is TGCAGCGTTGTGGGATTTGTTGGCGAGACCCAGTACTTC. Translated, it gives CSVVGFVGETQYF.

This clonotype was seen only a few times. The chain uses TRBV14 and TRBJ2-7; 11 nucleotides agree with TRBD2. The CDR3 spans 21 residues. With 5 bases clipped from V and 3 bases from J, the junction kept 24 bases outside the gene matches. Germline CDR1 and CDR2: SGHDN and FVKESK. For the CDR3, the DNA is TGTGCCAGCAGCTACAAATCCGGGACTAGCGGTATTCAGGACTCGATCTACGAGCAGTACTTC. Translated: CASSYKSGTSGIQDSIYEQYF.

The table lists this clonotype with a few counts. The chain carries TRBV29-1 and TRBJ2-5; D may be TRBD1 or TRBD2 (5 bases each). The V end was cut by 6 bases, the J end by 5 bases, with 13 bases between. CDR3 length equals 12 residues. The germline V gene encodes CDR1 SQVTM and CDR2 ANQGSEA. The CDR3 here is CSVGTLTETQYF. CDR3 sequence (DNA): TGCAGCGTCGGGACCCTTACGGAGACCCAGTACTTC.

The chain employs TRBV18 and TRBJ1-1, with D perhaps TRBD1 (5 bases). CDR3 length: 15 amino acids. V lost 0 bases to trimming and J lost 0 bases, with 8 bases between them. Germline assignment: CDR1 KGHSH and CDR2 LQKENI. The CDR3 coding sequence is TGTGCCAGCTCACCACCGAGGGGAATGAACACTGAAGCTTTCTTT. Its translation: CASSPPRGMNTEAFF.

In this sample, this clonotype turned up a few times. V is TRBV28 and J is TRBJ1-2; D remains ambiguous. Trimming removed 9 bases from V and 4 bases from J, with 3 bases in between. This CDR3 comprises 9 residues. Per germline, CDR1 MDHEN and CDR2 SYDVKM. CDR3 sequence reads: CASTYGYTF. CDR3 DNA: TGTGCCAGTACCTATGGCTACACCTTC.

The chain recombines TRBV29-1 with TRBJ2-5; 7 positions match TRBD2. The CDR3 sequence is 14 residues long. Germline CDR1 SQVTM, CDR2 ANQGSEA. J lost 1 base, V lost 4 bases, and 6 bases had no gene match. The CDR3 nucleotides are TGCAGCGTTGGGGCTAGCGGTGCCCAAGAGACCCAGTACTTC. Its translation: CSVGASGAQETQYF.

The V and J genes are TRBV9 and TRBJ2-7; D possibly corresponds to TRBD1 (5 bases). This CDR3 has 12 amino acids. Trimming removed 0 bases at V and 9 bases at J, with 10 bases between. The V gene's germline CDR1 is SGDLS and CDR2 YYNGEE. The DNA for the CDR3 is TGTGCCAGCAGCGTAGCGGAAGGGGTGCAGTACTTC. Translating it yields CASSVAEGVQYF.

The chain couples TRBV5-1 to TRBJ2-4, with D maybe TRBD1 (6 bases). The J call may be incorrect, as the DNA end agrees better with TRBJ2-7. Per germline, CDR1 SGHRS and CDR2 YFSETQ. The CDR3 contains 15 residues. Written as DNA, the CDR3 is TGCGCCAGCAACCGACTCCTAGGGGGTTCATACGAGCAGTACTTC. Its protein product is CASNRLLGGSYEQYF.

The chain combines TRBV10-1 with TRBJ2-1, with 10 bases aligning to TRBD2. V dropped 3 bases and J dropped 7; count of bases not matched to a gene: 3. The CDR3 spans 14 residues. Germline V gives CDR1 WNHNN, CDR2 SYGVQD (reference sequence). CDR3 coding DNA: TGCGCCAGCAGTGAACTAGCGGGGAGGAATGAGCAGTTCTTC. Translating it yields CASSELAGRNEQFF.

This clonotype showed up many times. The chain is built from TRBV6-5 and TRBJ2-3; D tentatively reads TRBD1 or TRBD2 (5 bases each). Trimming removed 5 bases at V and 5 bases at J, with 17 bases between. Germline V gene data show CDR1 as MNHEY and CDR2 as SVGAGI. This CDR3 has 15 residues. The CDR3 DNA follows: TGTGCCAGCAGTGCCCCAGGGACCAGGAAAGATACGCAGTATTTT. Amino acid sequence: CASSAPGTRKDTQYF.

The chain carries TRBV6-1 and TRBJ2-1; the match to TRBD2 covers 7 bases. The germline CDR1 and CDR2 sequences are MNHNS and SASEGT. After removal of 7 bases from V and 5 bases from J, the junction contained 14 bases not matched to a gene. This CDR3 has 16 residues. CDR3 nucleotides: TGTGCCAGCATCTGGTCCGGTCTAGCGGCCGACAATGAGCAGTTCTTC. This sequence encodes CASIWSGLAADNEQFF.

V and J are TRBV3-1 and TRBJ2-6; TRBD1 matches at 12 bases. V lost 3 bases and J lost 3; bases outside the gene matches: 9. The CDR3 runs to 19 residues. Germline-derived CDR1 and CDR2 are LGHDT and YNNKEL (reference sequence). The DNA of the CDR3 is TGTGCCAGCAGCCACACCCTTGGGACAGGGGGCGATGGGGCCAACGTCCTGACTTTC. Encoded protein: CASSHTLGTGGDGANVLTF.

The chain employs TRBV20-1 and TRBJ1-5; D remains unclear. CDR3 length: 12 residues. The germline CDR1 and CDR2 sequences are DFQATT and SNEGSKA (reference sequence). V was pared by 0 bases and J by 11 bases, with 11 bases between. CDR3 in DNA: TGCAGTGCTAGAGACCTAGGTGCGTCCCAGCATTTT. Its translation is CSARDLGASQHF.

The sample holds one count of this clonotype. A junction end diverges from the germline sequence, so it may reflect a read error. The rearrangement links TRBV5-1 to TRBJ1-2; D might be TRBD1 (6 bases). CDR1 and CDR2 (germline): SGHRS, YFSETQ. CDR3 length: 14 amino acids. This CDR3 is CASSLSQGNYGYIF. CDR3 in DNA: TGCGCCAGCAGCTTATCCCAGGGGAACTATGGCTACATCTTC.